This entry is about one TCR beta chain. The source of the sample is a study of blood T cell repertoires in COVID-19. Across the study: Spain, Italy and the United States supplied samples that represented acute and convalescent COVID-19.

Repertoires were generated with immunoSEQ multiplex PCR, while TCRdb's copy carries only in-frame clones and drops some. The sample consists of 95,000 to 110,000 clones, about 90% of them appearing once. The sequence came from a woman aged 60-70 years with acute or convalescent COVID-19. Sequencing used peripheral blood.

The CDR3 nucleotides read TGTGCCAGCAGCCTCCGGGACAGGGGGTTTCAGTACTTC. Translated: CASSLRDRGFQYF. J is TRBJ2-4 and V is TRBV7-9; 11 bases fit TRBD1. The CDR3 totals 13 residues. Per the germline V gene, CDR1 is SEHNR and CDR2 is FQNEAQ (reference sequence). V lost 5 bases, J lost 11 bases, and 5 bases stayed unmatched.